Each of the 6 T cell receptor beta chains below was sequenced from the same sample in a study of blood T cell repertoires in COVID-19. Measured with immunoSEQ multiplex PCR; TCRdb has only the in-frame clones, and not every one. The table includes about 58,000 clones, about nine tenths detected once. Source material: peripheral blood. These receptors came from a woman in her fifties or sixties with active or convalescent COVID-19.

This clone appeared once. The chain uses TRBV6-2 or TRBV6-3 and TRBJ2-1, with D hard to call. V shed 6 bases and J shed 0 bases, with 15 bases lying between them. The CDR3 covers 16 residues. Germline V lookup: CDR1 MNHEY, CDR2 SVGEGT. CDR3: CASSLLPVSSYNEQFF. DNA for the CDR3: TGTGCCAGCAGCCTCTTGCCGGTAAGCTCCTACAATGAGCAGTTCTTC.

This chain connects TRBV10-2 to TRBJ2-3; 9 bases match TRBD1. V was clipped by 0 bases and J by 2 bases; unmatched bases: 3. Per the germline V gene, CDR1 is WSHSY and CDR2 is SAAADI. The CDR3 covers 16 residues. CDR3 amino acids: CASSESGTGFTDTQYF. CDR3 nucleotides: TGCGCCAGCAGTGAGTCTGGGACAGGGTTCACAGATACGCAGTATTTT.

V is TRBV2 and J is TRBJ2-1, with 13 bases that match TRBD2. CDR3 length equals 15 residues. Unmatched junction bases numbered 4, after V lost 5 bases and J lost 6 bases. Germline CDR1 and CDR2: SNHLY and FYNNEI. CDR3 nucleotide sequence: TGTGCCAGCAGTACCGGGACTAGCGGGGTCAATGAGCAGTTCTTC. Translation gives CASSTGTSGVNEQFF.

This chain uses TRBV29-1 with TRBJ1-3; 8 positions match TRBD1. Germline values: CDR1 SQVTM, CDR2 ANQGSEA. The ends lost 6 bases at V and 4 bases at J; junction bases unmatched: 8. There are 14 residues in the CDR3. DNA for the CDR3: TGCAGCGTCAAACTCCGGGACAGGGGAAACACCATATATTTT. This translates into CSVKLRDRGNTIYF.

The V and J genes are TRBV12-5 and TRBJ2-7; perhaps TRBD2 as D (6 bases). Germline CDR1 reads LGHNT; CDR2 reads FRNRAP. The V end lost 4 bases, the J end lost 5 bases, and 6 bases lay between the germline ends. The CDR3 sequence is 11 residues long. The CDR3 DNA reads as TGTGCTAGTGGTTGGAGGGACGAGCAGTACTTC. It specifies CASGWRDEQYF.

The CDR3 coding sequence is TGCGCCAGCGACATTTCAGGGGGAGGGGCCAACGTCCTGACTTTC. Translation gives CASDISGGGANVLTF. V gene TRBV5-1 combines with J gene TRBJ2-6; TRBD1 matches at 7 bases. V lost 7 bases and J lost 4; bases outside the gene matches: 8. The CDR3 covers 15 residues. Germline CDR1 SGHRS, CDR2 YFSETQ. Variable domain in full (rest from reference TRBV5-1 and TRBJ2-6): KAGVTQTPRYLIKTRGQQVTLSCSPISGHRSVSWYQQTPGQGLQFLFEYFSETQRNKGNFPGRFSGRQFSNSRSEMNVSTLELGDSALYLCASDISGGGANVLTFGAGSRLTVL.